The 6 T cell receptor beta chains reported below all come from one sample, sequenced in a study of regulatory T cells in long-lasting Graves disease. Sample time point: newly diagnosed GD, antithyroid drugs for less than 3 months. From RNA extracted from PBMCs, the TCR library was made. Investigators prepared the TCR beta libraries by applying iRepertoire HTBI primers and Arm-PCR of CDR3 regions. One entry per CDR3 protein results from TCRdb running MiXCR on the multiplex PCR reads. The sample holds some 500,000 distinct CDR3 sequences; 15% to 20% are singletons and the top ten take 20% to 25%. These same data were also listed under a study on T cells in Graves' hyperthyroidism and ophthalmopathy.

The sample was peripheral blood mononuclear cells (PBMCs), taken at new diagnosis, from a patient treated with antithyroid drugs. Receptors originate from a woman aged 35-60 years with Graves disease.

The table lists this clonotype with many counts. The rearrangement uses TRBV28 and TRBJ1-2; no firm D call. V lost 4 bases and J lost 7, with 19 bases in between. CDR1 and CDR2 from the germline V gene are MDHEN and SYDVKM. The CDR3 runs to 15 residues. As DNA, the CDR3 is TGTGCCAGCAGTTATATGGGAGAGGAATCTTCTGGCTACACCTTC. Its protein is CASSYMGEESSGYTF.

There are many counts of this clonotype. The chain joins TRBV30 to TRBJ1-1; TRBD1 is a possible D gene (5 bases). CDR3 size: 13 residues. The ends were cut back, 1 base at V and 5 bases at J, with 11 bases in the middle. Germline CDR1 reads GTSNPN; CDR2 reads SVGIG (reference sequence). CDR3 amino acids: CAWSAYRSTEAFF. The DNA of the CDR3 is TGTGCCTGGAGTGCCTACAGGTCTACTGAAGCTTTCTTT.

The chain links TRBV28 to TRBJ1-5; no clear D gene. The V gene lost 8 bases and the J gene lost 11 bases, with 13 bases spanning the gap. This CDR3 region has 11 residues. CDR1 and CDR2 (germline): MDHEN, SYDVKM. The CDR3 loop reads CASHGENSQHF. The CDR3 coding sequence is TGTGCCAGCCATGGGGAAAATTCCCAGCATTTT.

At least ten counts were recorded for this clonotype. V and J are TRBV3-1 and TRBJ1-2; D is possibly TRBD1 (6 bases). This CDR3 is built from 13 residues. From germline, CDR1 is LGHDT and CDR2 YNNKEL (reference sequence). Trimming shortened V by 2 bases and J by 5 bases, and 9 bases separated the two germline ends. The DNA for the CDR3 is TGTGCCAGCAGCCAAATGGGACAATATGGCTACACCTTC. Translating it yields CASSQMGQYGYTF. Based on the CDR3 plus reference TRBV3-1 and TRBJ1-2, the full variable domain is DTAVSQTPKYLVTQMGNDKSIKCEQNLGHDTMYWYKQDSKKFLKIMFSYNNKELIINETVPNRFSPKSPDKAHLNLHINSLELGDSAVYFCASSQMGQYGYTFGSGTRLTVV.

This clonotype was counted ten times or more. The chain carries TRBV7-8 and TRBJ1-3; TRBD1 matches 10 bases. The CDR3 has 18 amino acids. The germline gives CDR1 SGHVS, CDR2 FQNEAQ. J was trimmed by 3 bases and V by 4 bases; bases with no gene match: 12. CDR3 bases: TGTGCCAGCAGCTCCTATAGGGACAGGGGATCGGGTGGAAACACCATATATTTT. As protein: CASSSYRDRGSGGNTIYF.

This clonotype was found many times. J is TRBJ1-2 and V is TRBV6-1; unclear D gene. The germline V gene encodes CDR1 MNHNS and CDR2 SASEGT. This CDR3 comprises 14 residues. V was clipped by 3 bases and J by 6 bases, with 14 bases between them. The CDR3 DNA reads TGTGCCAGCAGTGACCGCACCGGGCGGAATGGCTACACCTTC. This encodes CASSDRTGRNGYTF.